The next 10 T cell receptor beta chains were all read from a single sample in a study of T cells in Graves' hyperthyroidism and ophthalmopathy. Amplified TCR beta CDR3 regions came from RNA transcripts. The HTBI set primed first-round TCR CDR3 RT-PCR. TCRdb re-called the multiplex PCR reads with MiXCR, one entry per CDR3 protein. The data show some 320,000 distinct CDR3 sequences, roughly an eighth seen once. Sequencing was done on a sample of blood. The source is a middle-aged woman with Graves' ophthalmopathy.

J is TRBJ2-4 and V is TRBV20-1; D may match TRBD1 or TRBD2 (6 bases each). There are 13 residues in the CDR3. Germline loops: CDR1 DFQATT, CDR2 SNEGSKA (reference sequence). The V end was cut by 5 bases, the J end by 6 bases, with 14 bases between. The CDR3 bases are TGCAGTGCTGGCGGGACATCCCTAAACATTCAGTACTTC. This gives the protein CSAGGTSLNIQYF.

As to this clonotype: The junction shows a germline mismatch at one end, possibly a read error. In DNA form, the CDR3 reads TGCGCCAGCAGCCGCTCTGGAGCGGGGGGTTCGAACACCGGGGAGCTGGTTTTT. It encodes CASSRSGAGGSNTGELVF. The chain uses TRBV5-1 and TRBJ2-2, with TRBD2 matching 9 bases. There are 18 residues in the CDR3. Per germline, CDR1 SGHRS and CDR2 YFSETQ.

This clonotype appeared many times. The J gene is TRBJ2-3, the V gene TRBV12-3 or TRBV12-4; 7 nucleotides match TRBD2. The CDR3 totals 17 residues. Trimming removed 4 bases from V and 3 bases from J; junction bases left unmatched: 13. CDR3 nucleotide sequence: TGTGCCAGCAGTTCTCCCGCTAGCGGCCAAAAGACAGATACGCAGTATTTT. This gives the protein CASSSPASGQKTDTQYF.

In this sample, this clonotype turned up many times. J is TRBJ1-5 and V is TRBV7-2; the D gene is possibly TRBD1 (6 bases). Germline CDR1 SGHTA, CDR2 FQGNSA. This CDR3 spans 15 amino acids. Trimming took off 5 bases at V and 3 bases at J, with 14 bases between the two ends. The CDR3 DNA is TGTGCCAGCAGCCCCCAGGGGAGTTACAATCAGCCCCAGCATTTT. Protein product: CASSPQGSYNQPQHF.

This clonotype showed up many times. This chain links TRBV29-1 with TRBJ2-1, with 8 nucleotides matching TRBD1. This CDR3 comprises 16 residues. The trim removed 6 bases at V and 4 bases at J, leaving 14 bases unmatched. Germline CDR1 SQVTM, CDR2 ANQGSEA. The CDR3 DNA reads as TGCAGCGTCGCTAGACAGGGGCCCCAAACTTACAATGAGCAGTTCTTC. Encoded protein: CSVARQGPQTYNEQFF.

This clonotype has at least ten counts. The V gene is TRBV20-1, the J gene TRBJ1-1; D may be TRBD1 (5 bases). The CDR3 covers 11 residues. CDR1 is DFQATT and CDR2 is SNEGSKA in the germline V gene (reference sequence). V was clipped by 5 bases and J by 8 bases, with 12 bases between them. In DNA, the CDR3 is TGCAGTGCTGGGACGGATATAGAAGCTTTCTTT. This sequence encodes CSAGTDIEAFF.

This sequence joins TRBV3-1 and TRBJ2-2; D tentatively fits TRBD1 or TRBD2 (5 bases each). This CDR3 comprises 16 residues. Trimming shortened V by 0 bases and J by 1 base, and 9 bases separated the two germline ends. Germline CDR1 LGHDT, CDR2 YNNKEL (reference sequence). In DNA form, the CDR3 reads TGTGCCAGCAGCCAAGAGGGGACCAAGAACACCGGGGAGCTGTTTTTT. Amino acid sequence: CASSQEGTKNTGELFF.

This clonotype was seen ten or more times. The chain couples TRBV29-1 to TRBJ2-7, with D possibly being TRBD2 (6 bases). Germline CDR1 reads SQVTM; CDR2 reads ANQGSEA. This CDR3 has 11 residues. With 4 bases removed from V and 5 bases from J, the gap between germline ends came to 9 bases. The CDR3 coding sequence is TGCAGCGTTGGTCTAGCGCACGAGCAGTACTTC. It yields the protein CSVGLAHEQYF.

This clonotype was counted only a few times. The J gene is TRBJ2-1, the V gene TRBV7-9, with D maybe TRBD2 (5 bases). Germline V gene lookup returns CDR1 SEHNR and CDR2 FQNEAQ (reference sequence). The ends were cut back, 5 bases at V and 10 bases at J, with 12 bases in the middle. The CDR3 covers 12 residues. The CDR3 here is CASSPRSGEQFF. The DNA for the CDR3 is TGTGCCAGCAGCCCGCGATCGGGGGAGCAGTTCTTC.

The rearrangement joins TRBV19 to TRBJ2-3; TRBD2 aligns across 8 bases. J gave up 2 bases and V 3 bases, and 4 bases lay outside the gene matches. This CDR3 has 15 amino acids. Germline-derived CDR1 and CDR2 are LNHDA and SQIVND (reference sequence). The CDR3 reads CASSMSSGITDTQYF. The CDR3 coding sequence is TGTGCCAGTAGTATGAGTAGCGGGATCACAGATACGCAGTATTTT.